The clone carrying this T cell receptor beta chain has a count of ten or more. Antigen specificity is unknown. These data are taken from a study of T cell repertoires in cytomegalovirus infection. On the study more broadly: It can be stated that public TCR beta signatures indicated CMV infection as well as a matching HLA type. Broader study findings: Dominating the ex vivo response were TCR beta clonotypes that were CMV-specific and HLA-C-restricted.

Each CDR3 protein is one row after TCRdb ran MiXCR on the reads. The sample includes under 300,000 distinct CDR3 sequences, 9% to 15% of them seen just once. The sample comprised PBMCs. This TCR was sampled from a human donor in good health (CMV status not recorded). Some clones in this sample may be carry-over from other donors' samples.

CDR3 DNA sequence: TGTGCCAGCAGCTTAATGCCAGGGGGCCCACGTTCTACCTACGAGCAGTACTTC. Its translation: CASSLMPGGPRSTYEQYF. The chain couples TRBV7-2 to TRBJ2-7; TRBD1 matches at 8 bases. Unmatched junction bases numbered 14, after V lost 2 bases and J lost 2 bases. Germline V CDR1 and CDR2: SGHTA, FQGNSA. The CDR3 consists of 18 residues.